The rows below give T cell receptor beta chains drawn from one sample of a study of blood T cell repertoires in COVID-19. The assay was immunoSEQ multiplex PCR, and TCRdb's table has in-frame clones only and misses some. Of about 71,000 clones detected, 80% to 90% appear once; the ten largest clones hold roughly 2%. Sequencing was carried out using peripheral blood. Receptor source: a man between 25 and 39 years old with acute or convalescent COVID-19. The conserved cysteine and the conserved F or W are not part of the CDR3 here. The listing skips clone size in some rows; elsewhere it reads once, few, many or a size class.

>TRBV7-9|.|TRBJ1-3
ASTQGVGRSGNTIY
>TRBV10-1|.|TRBJ2-3
ASSSGTSTDTQY
>TRBV15|.|TRBJ2-3
ATLIVTGGQVRTDTQY
>TRBV2|.|TRBJ2-3
ASKAVWGTDTQY
>TRBV10-1|.|TRBJ2-2
ASSGSGQGDTGELF
>TRBV30|.|TRBJ1-2
AWRTVDNYGYT
>TRBV15|once|TRBJ1-2
ATSYRGQGAYGYT
>TRBV6-5|.|TRBJ2-7
ASSHRPSGGYEQY
>TRBV11-2|.|TRBJ2-5
ASSLVRGHLSPETQY
>TRBV7-8|.|TRBJ1-5
ASSLGPYSNQPQH
>TRBV18|.|TRBJ2-2
ASSPDIGTGELF
>TRBV10-3|once|TRBJ2-3
AISGLQGNTQY
>TRBV6-2/TRBV6-3|.|TRBJ2-3
ASSYGWGRGLNTQY
>TRBV5-5|.|TRBJ1-5
ASSPGVNQPQH
>TRBV3-1/TRBV3-2|.|TRBJ2-3
ASSRLETDTQY
>TRBV18|.|TRBJ1-6
ASSPRDSHSPLH
>TRBV30|.|TRBJ1-6
AWSEGQGNSPLH
>TRBV2|.|TRBJ2-1
ASSVLNEQF
>TRBV12-3/TRBV12-4|.|TRBJ2-6
ASRGVGANVLT
>TRBV9|once|TRBJ2-3
ASSPGVADTQY
>TRBV28|.|TRBJ1-3
ASSPLGSQRNTIY
>TRBV7-6|.|TRBJ1-3
ASSRRSTGNTIY
>TRBV7-7|.|TRBJ2-7
ASSLEQVEYEQY
>TRBV5-1|.|TRBJ1-1
ASSLTAGQANTEAF
>TRBV7-9|once|TRBJ2-1
AMFAVNEQF
>TRBV18|.|TRBJ2-7
ASSPPGLAHSYEQY
>TRBV18|.|TRBJ1-4
ASSPQIVDEKLF
>TRBV19|once|TRBJ1-1
ASSPTGGMNTEAF
>TRBV9|.|TRBJ2-6
ASSVTTGSSSGANVLT
>TRBV5-6|.|TRBJ1-3
ASSLYGSGNTIY
>TRBV2|.|TRBJ2-2
ASTRQVNTGELF
>TRBV5-8|.|TRBJ1-5
ASSLSTGWGNQPQH
>TRBV30|.|TRBJ1-2
AWSQGGPHLRGYT
>TRBV19|.|TRBJ1-1
ASSVSGTGYVNTEAF
>TRBV11-2|.|TRBJ2-1
ASSLLGNPYNEQF